This T cell receptor (beta chain) was captured by sequencing in a study of blood T cell repertoires in COVID-19 (dated by TCRdb to 2018 to 2021). About the investigation overall: Samples from collaborators originated in the United States, Italy and Spain and spanned both the acute and convalescent phases of COVID-19. The prospective study material was composed of cDNA or gDNA derived from T cells, B-cell-depleted T cells, or PBMCs. Deeply sampled blood TCRbeta repertoires from subjects exposed to, actively infected with, or recovered from COVID-19 were included in the dataset. A freely available public database, intended as a resource for researchers studying the immune response to SARS-CoV-2, is where the repertoires were released. The samples were drawn from the first 160 participants of the ongoing ImmuneRACE study and from 950 to 1,500 subjects provided by 6 global collaborators. Nearly every sample came with metadata listing a de-identified subject ID, COVID-19 status, age in years and sex. Where HLA class I and class II types were available, the types were taken from metadata supplied by the sample provider, not from assay-based typing.

Broad study findings and their caveats: The quantity of clinical and demographic metadata differed by source and by participant and was supplied without curation.

Each collaborating institution followed its own protocols to collect whole blood in K2EDTA tubes. Collaborator samples were shipped for TCRbeta analysis as frozen whole blood, isolated PBMCs, or DNA extracted from either sample type. The immunoSEQ Assay, a bias-controlled multiplex PCR, was used to amplify TCRbeta CDR3 regions from genomic DNA. Regarding the original processing steps: The number of nucleated cells in each sample was estimated from the amplification of reference gene primers within the assay. To quantify the absolute abundance of each unique TCRbeta CDR3 rearrangement, sequence reads were collapsed and filtered. For each sample, productive Simpson clonality was calculated by taking the square root of Simpson's diversity index across productive rearrangements. TCRdb took over this immuneACCESS table, retaining in-frame rearrangements with V and J assigned. Such tables are incomplete; in checked studies, under half of the missing clones stem from an unresolved V gene, and the remainder is unexplained. V, J and clone size are those of that table, while D and trimming were read from the DNA. The sample includes around 400,000 clones, with 89% observed a single time. The ten largest clones capture 1% to 1.5% of the sample.

CDR3 length: 13 amino acids, cysteine to phenylalanine. Only the CDR3 region is kept as DNA, spanning 39 bases read in frame from base 1. Trimming takes 6 bases from V and 4 bases from J, and the germline ends sit 12 bases apart. For CDR1 and CDR2, the germline V gene (reference sequence) lists LGHDT and YNNKEL. About this clone: The antigen it recognizes is unknown. Base qualities are not provided; no much larger clone lies one nucleotide away.

The TCR sequence derives from a man aged 35-49 years with acute or convalescent COVID-19. The sample was peripheral blood. This chain is built from TRBV3-1 (or the pseudogene TRBV3-2) and TRBJ2-5; the D region possibly corresponds to TRBD1 (7 bases align). The CDR3 region: CASRPGGLETQYF. The sequence in DNA is TGTGCCAGCAGACCAGGGGGGTTAGAGACCCAGTACTTC.